This is a list of T cell receptor beta chains from one sample in a study of blood T cell repertoires in COVID-19. TCRdb's copy holds only in-frame clones and misses some; the assay was immunoSEQ multiplex PCR. The repertoire holds approximately 56,000 clones, with 80% to 85% as singletons. The sequenced sample was peripheral blood. The receptors originated from a woman at least 80 years old with acute or convalescent COVID-19. The CDR3 runs from the conserved cysteine through the conserved F or W. The order of the fields is J gene, clone size, V gene, D gene, CDR3 DNA, CDR3 protein. D genes are given only for firm matches. Size is stated for part of the rows, as once, few or many counts, or as a class when the clone is expanded.

>TRBJ1-2|NA|TRBV3-1/TRBV3-2|NA
TGTGCCAGCAGCTCATCTTGGGCACACTATGGCTACACCTTC
CASSSSWAHYGYTF
>TRBJ1-2|NA|TRBV5-1|NA
TGCGCCAGCAGCTTGGGAGAGTATGGCTACACCTTC
CASSLGEYGYTF
>TRBJ2-1|once|TRBV13|TRBD2
TGTGCCAGCAGCTCACTCAGCGGGGGGGCGTACAATGAGCAGTTCTTC
CASSSLSGGAYNEQFF
>TRBJ2-4|NA|TRBV11-2|TRBD2
TGTGCCAGCAGCTTAGCGGGGGGAGGTGCCAAAAACATTCAGTACTTC
CASSLAGGGAKNIQYF
>TRBJ2-5|NA|TRBV11-3|NA
TGTGCCAGCAGCTTCAAAGAGACCCAGTACTTC
CASSFKETQYF
>TRBJ2-1|NA|TRBV18|TRBD1
TGTGCCGGCTCACCCGACAGGGGTGCCTACAATGAGCAGTTCTTC
CAGSPDRGAYNEQFF
>TRBJ2-1|once|TRBV11-2|NA
TGTGCCAGCAGCTCCCTTGGGGCGGGGAGCTCCTACAATGAGCAGTTCTTC
CASSSLGAGSSYNEQFF
>TRBJ2-2|NA|TRBV3-1/TRBV3-2|TRBD2
TGTGCCAGCAGCCATGGGGGGGATCGGGAGCTGTTTTTT
CASSHGGDRELFF
>TRBJ2-3|NA|TRBV7-2|NA
TGTGCCAGCAGCCCACTAGGGAGTGGGACTAGCACAGATACGCAGTATTTT
CASSPLGSGTSTDTQYF
>TRBJ1-2|NA|TRBV18|NA
TGTGCCAGCTCACCAGCCCCGGGAGATAAATATGGCTACACCTTC
CASSPAPGDKYGYTF
>TRBJ2-2|NA|TRBV5-1|TRBD1
TGCGCCAACGACCGGGACAGAAAGAACACCGGGGAGCTGTTTTTT
CANDRDRKNTGELFF
>TRBJ1-1|NA|TRBV18|TRBD1
TGTGCCAGCTCAAAAGCAGGGGGCGAATTGAACACTGAAGCTTTCTTT
CASSKAGGELNTEAFF
>TRBJ1-1|NA|TRBV5-1|TRBD1
TGCGCCAGCAGCTTGGCAGGGACAGGGGGGCGGACTGAAGCTTTCTTT
CASSLAGTGGRTEAFF
>TRBJ1-5|NA|TRBV30|NA
TGTGCCTGGGGGCCGGGACAACGAAATCAGCCCCAGCATTTT
CAWGPGQRNQPQHF
>TRBJ1-2|NA|TRBV4-2|TRBD1
TGTGCCAGCAGCCAACATACGGACAGGGGGGCTAACTATGGCTACACCTTC
CASSQHTDRGANYGYTF
>TRBJ2-5|NA|TRBV5-1|TRBD2
TGCGCCAGCAGCTTGGGACTAGCGGGGGGGCAGCAAGAGACCCAGTACTTC
CASSLGLAGGQQETQYF
>TRBJ1-4|NA|TRBV5-1|TRBD1
TGCGCCAGCAGCTCGACAGGGCCGGGTAATGAAAAACTGTTTTTT
CASSSTGPGNEKLFF
>TRBJ2-1|NA|TRBV10-2|TRBD2
TGCGCCAGCAACCCTAGCGGGGGTTATGAGCAGTTCTTC
CASNPSGGYEQFF
>TRBJ2-3|NA|TRBV3-1/TRBV3-2|NA
TGTGCCAGCAGCCAAGCGGGGATCCATACGCAGTATTTT
CASSQAGIHTQYF
>TRBJ1-1|NA|TRBV3-1/TRBV3-2|NA
TGTGCCAGCAGCCAAGCCGGCACTGAAGCTTTCTTT
CASSQAGTEAFF
>TRBJ1-4|NA|TRBV5-1|NA
TGCGCCAGCAGCTTGCTCGGGACACCTACGGAAAAACTGTTTTTT
CASSLLGTPTEKLFF
>TRBJ2-7|NA|TRBV5-4|TRBD2
TGTGCCAGCAGCTCCCTAGCGGGGGGGCTCTACGAGCAGTACTTC
CASSSLAGGLYEQYF
>TRBJ1-1|NA|TRBV3-1/TRBV3-2|NA
TGTGCCAGCAGACCAAGGGGGGGCAACACTGAAGCTTTCTTT
CASRPRGGNTEAFF
>TRBJ2-7|NA|TRBV20-1|TRBD1
TGCAGTGCTAGTGGGGCCGGGGGACAGGGTTCTCGCGAGCAGTACTTC
CSASGAGGQGSREQYF
>TRBJ1-1|NA|TRBV7-9|NA
TGTGCCAGCAGCCCCCGGAGCGCAGGGGTGAACACTGAAGCTTTCTTT
CASSPRSAGVNTEAFF
>TRBJ1-1|once|TRBV5-1|TRBD1
TGCGCCAGCAGGGCACAGGGGATAGTCACTGAAGCTTTCTTT
CASRAQGIVTEAFF
>TRBJ1-3|NA|TRBV7-6|TRBD1
TGTGCCAGCAGCCCCCGGACAGGGCAGGCTGGAAACACCATATATTTT
CASSPRTGQAGNTIYF
>TRBJ1-5|few|TRBV7-8|TRBD1
TGTGCCAGCAGCCTTGGACAGGGGCTCAATCAGCCCCAGCATTTT
CASSLGQGLNQPQHF